Included here is one T cell receptor (beta chain) sequence, with context. The ends were cut back, 0 bases at V and 6 bases at J, with 11 bases in the middle. The germline V gene has CDR1 SEHNR and CDR2 FQNEAQ (reference sequence). The CDR3 covers 14 residues. This record comes from a study of blood T cell repertoires in COVID-19. Across the whole study: Specimens from acute and convalescent COVID-19 originated in the United States, Italy and Spain. Nucleic acid was either cDNA or gDNA, and it came from T cells, B-cell-depleted T cells, or PBMCs.

Data came from immunoSEQ multiplex PCR; TCRdb stores just in-frame clones and leaves some out. The sample yields some 73,000 clones, 85% to 90% seen once. The specimen sequenced was peripheral blood. J is TRBJ1-1 and V is TRBV7-9; no definite D call. The source of this sequence is a woman aged 80 or older with active or convalescent COVID-19. For the CDR3, the DNA is TGTGCCAGCAGCTTAGCTTCTCAAACGGCTGAAGCTTTCTTT. As protein: CASSLASQTAEAFF.